This T cell receptor (beta chain) stems from a study of shared clonotypes between healthy human individuals. The V end was cut by 4 bases, the J end by 5 bases, with 15 bases between. CDR1 is ENHRY and CDR2 is SYGVKD in the germline V gene. The CDR3 covers 15 residues. For this clone: The antigen remains unidentified.

Study-wide results and caveats: Although depth was large, rarefaction showed that sequencing of the sorted subsets was incomplete. Generally, naive subsets (rather than memory subsets) showed larger estimated richness.

Deep was the level at which the assay was run. Libraries were prepared by immunoSEQ multiplex PCR; TCRdb keeps only in-frame clonotypes and omits some of them. The profile shows 2 million to 2.5 million clones, 85% to 95% of them singletons. The source material was naive CD4+ T cells sorted from blood. Subset here: CD45RA+ positively selected. This TCR was sampled from a man aged 18 to 35 in good health. This sequence joins TRBV10-3 and TRBJ2-1; a weak D match, TRBD2 (5 bases). CDR3 amino acids: CAISAASGLDNEQFF. The CDR3 nucleotides read TGTGCCATCAGTGCGGCCAGCGGCCTAGACAATGAGCAGTTCTTC.